This T cell receptor (beta chain) was sequenced during a study of blood T cell repertoires in COVID-19. Across the study: The origin of the acute and convalescent COVID-19 samples was the United States, Italy and Spain.

Study processing details: Amplification from reference gene primers served as the basis for estimated nucleated cell counts. Here immunoSEQ multiplex PCR was the method, and the copy in TCRdb shows in-frame clones only, minus some. V and J calls and clone size follow that table, whereas D and trimming were derived from the DNA. The sample lists 150,000 or so clones, more than 80% occurring once. Trimming cost V 0 bases and J 6 bases, with 14 bases left between them. In germline, CDR1 is GTSNPN, CDR2 SVGIG (reference sequence). This CDR3 is 14 amino acids long. The source is a human donor in a cohort sampled during active COVID-19. The chain combines TRBV30 with TRBJ1-1; the D is unclear. The specimen was peripheral blood. The CDR3 is CAWSVGNNRAEAFF. CDR3 bases: TGTGCCTGGAGTGTGGGCAACAATCGCGCTGAAGCTTTCTTT.